Following are 9 T cell receptor beta chains from one sample sequenced in a study of blood T cell repertoires in COVID-19. Method: immunoSEQ multiplex PCR; TCRdb's copy keeps in-frame clones and lacks some. The sample shows more than 300,000 clones, 85% to 90% of them seen only once. The sequenced material came from PBMCs or T cells enriched from blood (not recorded which). Receptor source: a man under 40 who had recovered from COVID-19.

This rearrangement joins TRBV11-2 to TRBJ2-7; weak D call: TRBD1 (5 bases). V lost 3 bases and J lost 0, with 12 bases in between. The CDR3 is 15 residues long. Per germline, CDR1 SGHAT and CDR2 FQNNGV. The CDR3 nucleotides read TGTGCCAGCAGCTTCTTTCCGGACACCTCCTACGAGCAGTACTTC. This codes for CASSFFPDTSYEQYF.

The CDR3 DNA follows: TGTGCCAGCACCCTTTACCCCCCTCTCACGGGGAGCTCCTACAATGAGCAGTTCTTC. Its translation: CASTLYPPLTGSSYNEQFF. The chain has TRBV7-8 and TRBJ2-1, with a tentative D call TRBD2 (5 bases). The CDR3 consists of 19 residues. V was pared by 7 bases and J by 0 bases, with 25 bases between. Germline V lookup: CDR1 SGHVS, CDR2 FQNEAQ.

The rearrangement links TRBV5-1 to TRBJ2-7; 7 bases map to TRBD1. This CDR3 is built from 13 residues. Per germline, CDR1 SGHRS and CDR2 YFSETQ. The V segment lost 1 base and the J segment 5 bases; nucleotides outside the gene matches: 3. The CDR3 protein is CASSLTGAHEQYF. The CDR3 DNA follows: TGCGCCAGCAGCTTGACAGGGGCCCACGAGCAGTACTTC.

The chain joins TRBV29-1 to TRBJ2-5; 8 positions agree with TRBD2. The V segment lost 4 bases and the J segment 4 bases; nucleotides outside the gene matches: 11. The germline V gene encodes CDR1 SQVTM and CDR2 ANQGSEA. This CDR3 spans 15 amino acids. The CDR3 region has the DNA TGCAGCGTTGGGCGGGGCGGGGGGCCAGGAGAGACCCAGTACTTC. It yields the protein CSVGRGGGPGETQYF.

The chain carries TRBV3-1 (or the pseudogene TRBV3-2) and TRBJ2-3; 12 nucleotides line up with TRBD2. The CDR3 runs 15 residues. Germline V CDR1 and CDR2: LGHDT, YNNKEL (reference sequence). The trim removed 8 bases at V and 3 bases at J, leaving 6 bases unmatched. CDR3 bases: TGTGCCAGCGCGCCGACTAGCGGGAGTACAGATACGCAGTATTTT. Protein: CASAPTSGSTDTQYF.

The CDR3: CASSLSSNEKLFF. Written as DNA, the CDR3 is TGTGCCAGCAGCTTGTCGTCTAATGAAAAACTGTTTTTT. The V gene is TRBV5-4, the J gene TRBJ1-4; no definite D call. CDR1 and CDR2 (germline): SGHNT, YYREEE (reference sequence). The V end was cut by 1 base, the J end by 3 bases, with 4 bases between. The CDR3 has 13 residues.

J is TRBJ2-7 and V is TRBV7-8; the match to TRBD2 covers 10 bases. This CDR3 has 15 amino acids. Germline CDR1 and CDR2: SGHVS and FQNEAQ. V lost 0 bases, J lost 4 bases, and 3 bases stayed unmatched. As DNA, the CDR3 is TGTGCCAGCAGCTTAGCTACGGGACTAGCGTACGAGCAGTACTTC. It yields the protein CASSLATGLAYEQYF.

The chain combines TRBV9 with TRBJ2-2; TRBD1 agrees at 8 bases. Germline V gene sequence: CDR1 SGDLS, CDR2 YYNGEE. CDR3 length equals 15 residues. J lost 5 bases, V lost 3 bases, and 6 bases had no gene match. The CDR3 DNA is TGTGCCAGCAGCGCCCGGACAGGGAGTACCGGGGAGCTGTTTTTT. This translates into CASSARTGSTGELFF.

This rearrangement joins TRBV24-1 to TRBJ2-2; 8 bases align to TRBD1. Germline trimming cut 9 bases from V and 4 bases from J; bases unmatched to any gene: 3. Germline CDR1 KGHDR, CDR2 SFDVKD. The CDR3 length is 13 residues. The CDR3 coding sequence is TGTGCCACCGGGACAGGACCCACCGGGGAGCTGTTTTTT. Translating it yields CATGTGPTGELFF.